This TCR beta chain was documented in a study of OX40 agonist ivuxolimab in advanced cancers. Trimming shortened V by 3 bases and J by 8 bases, and 11 bases separated the two germline ends. This CDR3 region has 13 residues. Looked up from germline, CDR1 is SGHTA and CDR2 is FQGTGA. Sequenced by immunoSEQ multiplex PCR; TCRdb stores in-frame clones only, minus some. The sample contains approximately 91,000 clones, about 87% of which appear only once. Exclusion of a patient followed from autoimmune disease history or systemic immunosuppression. With regard to this clone: The antigen is unknown.

Regarding the study as a whole: There were also nonresponders showing low normalized T-cell clonal expansion. Clonal expansion from baseline to week 6 occurred in both CD4+ and CD8+ T cells.

The TCR originated in an adult with an advanced solid tumor such as melanoma, head and neck, liver or kidney cancer. V and J are TRBV7-3 and TRBJ2-4; TRBD1 is a possible D gene (7 bases). The sample in question was CD4+ or CD8+ T cells sorted from blood, obtained in a trial of the OX40 agonist ivuxolimab. The CDR3 sequence: CASSFGRGDIQYF. CDR3 DNA sequence: TGTGCCAGCAGCTTTGGCAGGGGGGACATTCAGTACTTC.